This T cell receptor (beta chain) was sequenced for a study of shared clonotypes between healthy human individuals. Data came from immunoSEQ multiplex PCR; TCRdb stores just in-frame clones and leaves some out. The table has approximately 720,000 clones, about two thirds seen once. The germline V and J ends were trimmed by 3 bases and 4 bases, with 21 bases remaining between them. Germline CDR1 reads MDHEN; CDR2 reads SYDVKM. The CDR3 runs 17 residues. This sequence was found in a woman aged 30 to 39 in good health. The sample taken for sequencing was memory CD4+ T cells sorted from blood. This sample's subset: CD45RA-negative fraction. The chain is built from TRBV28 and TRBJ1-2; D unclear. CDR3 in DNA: TGTGCCAGCAGTTTCCCGCGAAGGCAGCCCAATCTCTATGGCTACACCTTC. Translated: CASSFPRRQPNLYGYTF.